The table lists the clone carrying this T cell receptor beta chain with a few counts. The data stem from a study of beta chain features in type 1 diabetes. cDNA synthesis used the whole RNA isolate, giving expressed TCRB sequences. Using immunoSEQ multiplex PCR, the repertoire was profiled, and TCRdb retains in-frame clones only, with some absent. The sample includes hundreds of thousands of clones, roughly 15% of them seen just once. Germline V gene sequence: CDR1 SGHNT, CDR2 YYREEE (reference sequence). This CDR3 has 14 residues. V was clipped by 0 bases and J by 3 bases, with 7 bases between them. The chain recombines TRBV5-4 with TRBJ1-5; D not certain. This receptor was taken from a man between 18 and 35 years old in good health. The material sequenced was naive CD4+ T cells from blood. CDR3 amino acids: CASSLEGNNQPQHF. CDR3 nucleotide sequence: TGTGCCAGCAGCTTGGAAGGGAACAATCAGCCCCAGCATTTT.